The 14 T cell receptor beta chains given below trace back to one sample, sequenced in a study of beta chain features in type 1 diabetes. Investigators reverse transcribed all isolated RNA, so they sequenced expressed TCRB transcripts. Clones were read by immunoSEQ multiplex PCR, and TCRdb kept only the in-frame ones, dropping some. This table has approximately 160,000 clones, over 55% appearing once. Their target antigens are unknown. Study-wide results and caveats: Type 1 diabetes patients showed a moderate but significant shortening of TCRB CDR3s in all four CD4+ subsets.

The sample consisted of naive CD4+ T cells from blood. The receptors come from a man between 25 and 39 years old with type 1 diabetes.

The rearrangement joins TRBV2 to TRBJ2-2, with D hard to call. The CDR3 sequence is 12 residues long. The V gene lost 5 bases and the J gene lost 3 bases, with 4 bases spanning the gap. Per germline, CDR1 SNHLY and CDR2 FYNNEI. The CDR3 DNA sequence: TGTGCCAGCAGTCGTGACACCGGGGAGCTGTTTTTT. Translating gives CASSRDTGELFF.

This chain links TRBV25-1 with TRBJ2-7, with TRBD1 matching over 7 bases. Looked up from germline, CDR1 is MGHDK and CDR2 is SYGVNS. The CDR3 consists of 13 residues. Germline trimming cut 5 bases from V and 1 base from J; bases unmatched to any gene: 2. DNA for the CDR3: TGTGCCAGCAGTAGACAGGGATCCTACGAGCAGTACTTC. Residues: CASSRQGSYEQYF.

The chain combines TRBV14 with TRBJ1-1; D not resolved. In germline, CDR1 is SGHDN, CDR2 FVKESK. CDR3 size: 12 residues. Deletions cut 3 bases from V and 8 bases from J, with 10 bases between. Written as DNA, the CDR3 is TGTGCCAGCAGCCACCTTGCCGGGGAAGCTTTCTTT. This translates into CASSHLAGEAFF.

The chain has TRBV11-2 and TRBJ2-3; no clear D gene. Trimming stripped 1 base from V and 0 bases from J, with 8 bases between. From germline, CDR1 is SGHAT and CDR2 FQNNGV. The CDR3 covers 15 residues. CDR3 nucleotide sequence: TGTGCCAGCAGCTTAGCGTCAACTAGCACAGATACGCAGTATTTT. Translated: CASSLASTSTDTQYF.

This clone turned up a few times. The rearrangement links TRBV6-5 to TRBJ2-7; D not certain. V gave up 3 bases and J gave up 2 bases, with 8 bases separating them. CDR1 is MNHEY and CDR2 is SVGAGI in the germline V gene. The CDR3 sequence is 13 residues long. As DNA, the CDR3 is TGTGCCAGCAGTTATCATAGGGCCTACGAGCAGTACTTC. This translates into CASSYHRAYEQYF.

The rearrangement joins TRBV15 to TRBJ1-5; D unresolved. The CDR3 covers 15 residues. Germline lookup yields CDR1 LNHNV and CDR2 YYDKDF (reference sequence). V was cut by 5 bases and J by 2 bases, with 13 bases left in between. The CDR3 protein is CATSPTYGGNQPQHF. For the CDR3, the DNA is TGTGCCACCAGCCCTACATATGGGGGCAATCAGCCCCAGCATTTT.

This clone was observed a few times. V usage is TRBV29-1 and J usage is TRBJ2-5, with 8 bases lining up with TRBD1. Unmatched junction bases numbered 5, after V lost 3 bases and J lost 5 bases. Germline loops: CDR1 SQVTM, CDR2 ANQGSEA. This CDR3 contains 13 residues. CDR3 amino acids: CSVETTGAETQYF. DNA for the CDR3: TGCAGCGTTGAGACGACAGGGGCGGAGACCCAGTACTTC.

This clone occurred once. The genes are TRBV2 and TRBJ1-4, with D possibly matching TRBD1 (5 bases). This CDR3 spans 13 amino acids. Per the germline V gene, CDR1 is SNHLY and CDR2 is FYNNEI. The germline V and J ends were trimmed by 4 bases and 6 bases, with 9 bases remaining between them. CDR3: CASSATGYEKLFF. The CDR3 nucleotides read TGTGCCAGCAGTGCCACAGGTTATGAAAAACTGTTTTTT.

J is TRBJ1-4 and V is TRBV9; no definite D call. The V gene lost 10 bases and the J gene lost 2 bases, with 12 bases spanning the gap. This CDR3 is built from 13 residues. CDR1 SGDLS and CDR2 YYNGEE come from the germline V gene. CDR3 nucleotide sequence: TGTGCCCGAATAGGTGGGACTAATGAAAAACTGTTTTTT. This sequence encodes CARIGGTNEKLFF.

Only a few counts were recorded for this clone. The chain links TRBV7-2 to TRBJ2-1; D is possibly TRBD1 or TRBD2 (5 bases each). V lost 1 base and J lost 0, with 10 bases in between. The CDR3 runs 16 residues. The germline gives CDR1 SGHTA, CDR2 FQGNSA. The CDR3: CASSLEGRSSYNEQFF. In nucleotides, the CDR3 is TGTGCCAGCAGCTTAGAGGGACGGAGCTCCTACAATGAGCAGTTCTTC.

The V gene is TRBV29-1, the J gene TRBJ1-1; perhaps TRBD1 as D (6 bases). V was pared by 6 bases and J by 10 bases, with 24 bases between. The CDR3 spans 14 residues. CDR1 and CDR2 from the germline V gene are SQVTM and ANQGSEA. CDR3 in DNA: TGCAGCGTCCCGACCGGGACACTTCACCCGGGAGCTTTCTTT. Its protein product is CSVPTGTLHPGAFF. Looking up the rest from reference TRBV29-1 and TRBJ1-1 gives the full variable domain: SAVISQKPSRDICQRGTSLTIQCQVDSQVTMMFWYRQQPGQSLTLIATANQGSEATYESGFVIDKFPISRPNLTFSTLTVSNMSPEDSSIYLCSVPTGTLHPGAFFGQGTRLTVV.

V and J are TRBV7-9 and TRBJ2-1; no clear D gene. This CDR3 has 11 residues. Trimming removed 3 bases at V and 6 bases at J, with 3 bases between. CDR1 SEHNR and CDR2 FQNEAQ come from the germline V gene (reference sequence). The CDR3 protein is CASSFFNEQFF. CDR3 sequence (DNA): TGTGCCAGCAGCTTTTTCAATGAGCAGTTCTTC.

This clone occurred once. V gene TRBV15 combines with J gene TRBJ2-5, with D hard to call. CDR3 size: 15 residues. The germline gives CDR1 LNHNV, CDR2 YYDKDF (reference sequence). Trimming shortened V by 2 bases and J by 5 bases, and 15 bases separated the two germline ends. CDR3 sequence (DNA): TGTGCCACCAGCAGACTAGGCAATCTTGAGGAGACCCAGTACTTC. Translated, it gives CATSRLGNLEETQYF. Supplemented by reference TRBV15 and TRBJ2-5, the full variable domain reads DAMVIQNPRYQVTQFGKPVTLSCSQTLNHNVMYWYQQKSSQAPKLLFHYYDKDFNNEADTPDNFQSRRPNTSFCFLDIRSPGLGDTAMYLCATSRLGNLEETQYFGPGTRLLVL.

The V call is TRBV5-1, the J call TRBJ2-3; D possibly uses TRBD1 or TRBD2 (5 bases each). CDR1 is SGHRS and CDR2 is YFSETQ in the germline V gene. Trimming removed 4 bases at V and 6 bases at J, with 9 bases between. This CDR3 comprises 12 residues. CDR3 DNA: TGCGCCAGCAGCCCGGGGCGGGATACGCAGTATTTT. Its translation: CASSPGRDTQYF.